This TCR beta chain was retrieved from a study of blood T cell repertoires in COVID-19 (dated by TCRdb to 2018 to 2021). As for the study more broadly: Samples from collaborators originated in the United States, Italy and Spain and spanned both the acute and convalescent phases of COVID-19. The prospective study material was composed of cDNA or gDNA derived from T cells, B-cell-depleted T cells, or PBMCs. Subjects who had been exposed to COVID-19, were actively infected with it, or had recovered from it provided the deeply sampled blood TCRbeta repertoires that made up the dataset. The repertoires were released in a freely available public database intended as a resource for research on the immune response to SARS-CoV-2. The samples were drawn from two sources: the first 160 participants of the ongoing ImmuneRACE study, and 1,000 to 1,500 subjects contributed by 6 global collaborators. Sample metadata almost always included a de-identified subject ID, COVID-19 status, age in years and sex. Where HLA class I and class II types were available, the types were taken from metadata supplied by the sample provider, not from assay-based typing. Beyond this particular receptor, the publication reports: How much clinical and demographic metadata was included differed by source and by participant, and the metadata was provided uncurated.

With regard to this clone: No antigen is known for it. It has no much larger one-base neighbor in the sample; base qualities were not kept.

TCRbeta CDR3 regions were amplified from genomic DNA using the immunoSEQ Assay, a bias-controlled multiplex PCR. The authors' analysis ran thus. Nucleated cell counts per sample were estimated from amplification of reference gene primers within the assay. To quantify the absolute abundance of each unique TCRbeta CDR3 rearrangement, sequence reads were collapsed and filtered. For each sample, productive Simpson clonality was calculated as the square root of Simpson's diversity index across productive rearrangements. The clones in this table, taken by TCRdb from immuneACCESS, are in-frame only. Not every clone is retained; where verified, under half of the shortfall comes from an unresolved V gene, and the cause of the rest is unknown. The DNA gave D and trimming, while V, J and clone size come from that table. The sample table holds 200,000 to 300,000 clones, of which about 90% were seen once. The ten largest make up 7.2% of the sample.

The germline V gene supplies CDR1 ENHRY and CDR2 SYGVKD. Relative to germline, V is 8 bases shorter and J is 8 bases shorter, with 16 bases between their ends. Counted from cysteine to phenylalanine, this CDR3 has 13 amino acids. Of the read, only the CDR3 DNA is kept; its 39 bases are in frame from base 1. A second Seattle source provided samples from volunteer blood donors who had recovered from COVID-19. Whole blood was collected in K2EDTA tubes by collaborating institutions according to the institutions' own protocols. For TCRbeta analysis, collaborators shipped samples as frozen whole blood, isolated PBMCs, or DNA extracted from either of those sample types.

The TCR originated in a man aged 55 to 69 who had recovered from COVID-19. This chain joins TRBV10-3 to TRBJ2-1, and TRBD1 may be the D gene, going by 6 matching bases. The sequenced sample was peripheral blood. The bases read TGTGCCATCCGCTCCCCAGGGGCTGATGAGCAGTTCTTC. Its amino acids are CAIRSPGADEQFF.